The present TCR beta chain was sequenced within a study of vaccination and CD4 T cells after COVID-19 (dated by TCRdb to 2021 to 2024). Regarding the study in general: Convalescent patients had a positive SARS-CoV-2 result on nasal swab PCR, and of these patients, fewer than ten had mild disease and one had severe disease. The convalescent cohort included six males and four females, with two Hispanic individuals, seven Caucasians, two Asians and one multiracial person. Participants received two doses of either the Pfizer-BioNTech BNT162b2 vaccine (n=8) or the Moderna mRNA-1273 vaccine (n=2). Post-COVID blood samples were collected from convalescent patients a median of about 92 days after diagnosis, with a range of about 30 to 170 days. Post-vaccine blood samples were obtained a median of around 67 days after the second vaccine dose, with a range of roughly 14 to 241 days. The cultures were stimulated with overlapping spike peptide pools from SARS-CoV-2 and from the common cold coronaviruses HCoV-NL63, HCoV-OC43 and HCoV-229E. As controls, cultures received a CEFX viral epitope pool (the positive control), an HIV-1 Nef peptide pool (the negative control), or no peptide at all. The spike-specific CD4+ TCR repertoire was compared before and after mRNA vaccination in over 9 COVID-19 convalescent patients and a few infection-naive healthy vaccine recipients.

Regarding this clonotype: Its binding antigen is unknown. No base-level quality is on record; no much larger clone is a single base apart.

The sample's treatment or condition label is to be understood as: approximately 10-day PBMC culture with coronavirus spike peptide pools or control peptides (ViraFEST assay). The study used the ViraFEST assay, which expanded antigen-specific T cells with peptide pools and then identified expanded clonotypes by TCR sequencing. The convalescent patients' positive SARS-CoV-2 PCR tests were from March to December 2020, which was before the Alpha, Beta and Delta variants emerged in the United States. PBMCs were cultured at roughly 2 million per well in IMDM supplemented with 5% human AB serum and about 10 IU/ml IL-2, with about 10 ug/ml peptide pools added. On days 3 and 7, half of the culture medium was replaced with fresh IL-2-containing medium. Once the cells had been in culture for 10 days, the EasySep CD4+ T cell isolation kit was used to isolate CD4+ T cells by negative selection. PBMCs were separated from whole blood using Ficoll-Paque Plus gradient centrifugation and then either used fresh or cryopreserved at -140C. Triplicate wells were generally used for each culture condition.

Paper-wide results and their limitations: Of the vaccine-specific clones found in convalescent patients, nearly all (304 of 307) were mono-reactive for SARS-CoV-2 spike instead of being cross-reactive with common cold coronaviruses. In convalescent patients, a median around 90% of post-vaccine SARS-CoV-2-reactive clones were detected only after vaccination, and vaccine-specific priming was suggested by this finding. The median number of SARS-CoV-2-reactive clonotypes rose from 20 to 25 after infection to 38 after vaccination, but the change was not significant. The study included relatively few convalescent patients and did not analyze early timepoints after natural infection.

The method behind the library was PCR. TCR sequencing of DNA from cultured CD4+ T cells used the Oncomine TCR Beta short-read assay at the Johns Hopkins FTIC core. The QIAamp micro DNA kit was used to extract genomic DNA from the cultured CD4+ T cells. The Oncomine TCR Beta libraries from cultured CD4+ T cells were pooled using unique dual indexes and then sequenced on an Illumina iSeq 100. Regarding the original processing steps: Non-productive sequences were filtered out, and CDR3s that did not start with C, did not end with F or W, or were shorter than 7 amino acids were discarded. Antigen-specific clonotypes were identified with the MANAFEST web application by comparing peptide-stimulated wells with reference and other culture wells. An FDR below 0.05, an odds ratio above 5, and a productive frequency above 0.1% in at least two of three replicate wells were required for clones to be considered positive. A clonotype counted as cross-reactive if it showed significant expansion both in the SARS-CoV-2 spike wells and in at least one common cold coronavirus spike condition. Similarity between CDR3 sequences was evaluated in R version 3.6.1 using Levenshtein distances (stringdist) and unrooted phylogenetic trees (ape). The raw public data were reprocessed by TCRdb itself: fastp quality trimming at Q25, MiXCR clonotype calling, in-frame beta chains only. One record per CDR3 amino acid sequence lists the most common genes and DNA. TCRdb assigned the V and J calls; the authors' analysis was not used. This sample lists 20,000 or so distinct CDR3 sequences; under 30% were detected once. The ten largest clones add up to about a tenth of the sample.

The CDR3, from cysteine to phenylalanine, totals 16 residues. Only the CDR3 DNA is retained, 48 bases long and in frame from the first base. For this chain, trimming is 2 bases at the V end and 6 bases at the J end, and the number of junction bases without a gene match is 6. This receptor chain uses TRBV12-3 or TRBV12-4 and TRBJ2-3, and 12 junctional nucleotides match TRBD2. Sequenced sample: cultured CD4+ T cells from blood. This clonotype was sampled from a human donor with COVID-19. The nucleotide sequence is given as TGTGCCAGCAGTTTAACTAGCGGGGGGCCGACTGATACGCAGTATTTT. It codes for CASSLTSGGPTDTQYF.